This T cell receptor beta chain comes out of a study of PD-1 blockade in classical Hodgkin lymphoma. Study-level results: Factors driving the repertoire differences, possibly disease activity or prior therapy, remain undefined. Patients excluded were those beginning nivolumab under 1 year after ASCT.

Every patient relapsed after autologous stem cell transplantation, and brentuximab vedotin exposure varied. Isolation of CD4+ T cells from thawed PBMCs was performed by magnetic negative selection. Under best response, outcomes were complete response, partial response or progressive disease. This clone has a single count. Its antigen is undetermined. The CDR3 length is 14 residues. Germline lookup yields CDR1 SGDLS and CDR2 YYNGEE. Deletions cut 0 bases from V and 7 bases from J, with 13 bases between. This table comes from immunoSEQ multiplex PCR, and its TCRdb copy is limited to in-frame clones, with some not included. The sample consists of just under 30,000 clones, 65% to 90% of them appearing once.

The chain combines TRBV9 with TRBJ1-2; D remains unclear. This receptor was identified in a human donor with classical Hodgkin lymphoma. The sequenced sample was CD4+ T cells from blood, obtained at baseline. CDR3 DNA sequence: TGTGCCAGCAGCGTAGTGGTCACCGGCGGTGGCTACACCTTC. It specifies CASSVVVTGGGYTF.